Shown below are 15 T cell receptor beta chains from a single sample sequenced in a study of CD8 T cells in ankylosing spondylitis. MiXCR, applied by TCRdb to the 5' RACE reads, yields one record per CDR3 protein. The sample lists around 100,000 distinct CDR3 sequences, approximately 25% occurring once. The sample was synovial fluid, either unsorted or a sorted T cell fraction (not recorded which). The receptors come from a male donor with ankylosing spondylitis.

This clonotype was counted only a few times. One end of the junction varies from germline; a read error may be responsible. Written as DNA, the CDR3 is TGTGCCAGCAGCCAATCAGGGAACAGCGGGGAGCTGTTTTTT. Translating gives CASSQSGNSGELFF. This chain links TRBV16 with TRBJ2-2; no clear D gene. This CDR3 contains 14 residues. CDR1 is KGHSY, CDR2 FQNENV, per germline.

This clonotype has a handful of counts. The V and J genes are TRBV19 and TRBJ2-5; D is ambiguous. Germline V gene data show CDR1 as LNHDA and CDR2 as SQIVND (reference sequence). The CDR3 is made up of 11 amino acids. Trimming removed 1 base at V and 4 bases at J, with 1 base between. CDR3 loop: CASSIAETQYF. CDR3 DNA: TGTGCCAGTAGTATAGCAGAGACCCAGTACTTC.

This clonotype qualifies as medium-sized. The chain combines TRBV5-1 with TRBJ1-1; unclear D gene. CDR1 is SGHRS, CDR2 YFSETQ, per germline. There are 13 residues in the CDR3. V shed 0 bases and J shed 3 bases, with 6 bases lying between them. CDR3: CASSLDGDTEAFF. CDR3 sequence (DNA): TGCGCCAGCAGCTTGGATGGGGACACTGAAGCTTTCTTT.

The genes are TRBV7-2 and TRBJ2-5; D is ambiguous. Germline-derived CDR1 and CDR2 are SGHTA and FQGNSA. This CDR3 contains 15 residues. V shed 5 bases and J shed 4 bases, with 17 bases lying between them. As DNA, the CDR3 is TGTGCCAGCAGCCCCGACGCCCGGATGTCAGAGACCCAGTACTTC. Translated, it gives CASSPDARMSETQYF.

The chain's CDR3 is CAWATGNTIYF. CDR3 DNA: TGTGCCTGGGCCACGGGAAACACCATATATTTT. V and J are TRBV30 and TRBJ1-3; D is uncertain. Germline lookup yields CDR1 GTSNPN and CDR2 SVGIG (reference sequence). Trimming removed 5 bases at V and 4 bases at J, with 6 bases between. This CDR3 has 11 amino acids.

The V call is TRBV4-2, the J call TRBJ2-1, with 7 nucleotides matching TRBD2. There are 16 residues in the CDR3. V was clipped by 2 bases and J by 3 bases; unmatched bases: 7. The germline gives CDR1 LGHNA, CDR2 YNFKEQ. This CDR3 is CASSQLQAGYYNEQFF. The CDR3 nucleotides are TGTGCCAGCAGCCAACTCCAAGCGGGATACTACAATGAGCAGTTCTTC.

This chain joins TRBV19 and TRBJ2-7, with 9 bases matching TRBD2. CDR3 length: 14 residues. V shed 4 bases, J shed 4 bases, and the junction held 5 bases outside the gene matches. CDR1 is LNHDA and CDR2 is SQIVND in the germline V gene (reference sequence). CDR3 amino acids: CASSRGAGGYEQYF. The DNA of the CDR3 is TGTGCCAGTAGTAGGGGAGCGGGAGGTTACGAGCAGTACTTC.

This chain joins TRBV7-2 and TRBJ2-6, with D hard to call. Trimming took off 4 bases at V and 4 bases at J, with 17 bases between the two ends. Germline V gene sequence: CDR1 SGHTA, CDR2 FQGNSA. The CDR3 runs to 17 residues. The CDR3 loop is CASSSAVVSSGANVLTF. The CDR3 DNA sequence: TGTGCCAGCAGCTCCGCGGTGGTCAGTTCCGGGGCCAACGTCCTGACTTTC.

The CDR3 here is CASSLVTTDTQYF. CDR3 sequence (DNA): TGCGCCAGCAGCTTGGTTACCACAGATACGCAGTATTTT. V is TRBV5-1 and J is TRBJ2-3; no clear D. Trimming pared 0 bases from V and 2 bases from J, leaving 4 bases between. The CDR3 loop spans 13 amino acids. CDR1 and CDR2 (germline): SGHRS, YFSETQ.

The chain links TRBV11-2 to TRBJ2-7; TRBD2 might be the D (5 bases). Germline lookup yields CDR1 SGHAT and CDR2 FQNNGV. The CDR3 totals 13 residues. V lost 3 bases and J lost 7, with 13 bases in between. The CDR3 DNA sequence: TGTGCCAGCAGCTTTGGGTCGCCGGGGGAGCAGTACTTC. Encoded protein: CASSFGSPGEQYF.

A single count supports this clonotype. CDR3 coding DNA: TGCAGTGCTAGAGACTACGAAAGACTAGCGGGAGGGTCGAACATTCAGTACTTC. Protein: CSARDYERLAGGSNIQYF. The chain links TRBV20-1 to TRBJ2-4, with 14 bases that match TRBD2. CDR1 DFQATT and CDR2 SNEGSKA come from the germline V gene (reference sequence). This CDR3 has 18 residues. Germline trimming cut 0 bases from V and 7 bases from J; bases unmatched to any gene: 11.

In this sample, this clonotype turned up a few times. CDR3 residues: CAWSPGGGYTF. CDR3 DNA sequence: TGTGCCTGGAGCCCGGGGGGGGGCTACACCTTC. The rearrangement uses TRBV30 and TRBJ1-2; possible D gene TRBD1, 5 bases. The V gene lost 3 bases and the J gene lost 8 bases, with 10 bases spanning the gap. Looked up from germline, CDR1 is GTSNPN and CDR2 is SVGIG (reference sequence). The CDR3 length is 11 residues.

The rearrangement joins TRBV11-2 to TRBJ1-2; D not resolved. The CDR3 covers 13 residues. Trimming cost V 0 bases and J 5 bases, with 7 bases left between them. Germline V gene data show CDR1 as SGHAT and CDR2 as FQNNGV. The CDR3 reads CASSLDQLYGYTF. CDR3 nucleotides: TGTGCCAGCAGCTTAGATCAACTATATGGCTACACCTTC.

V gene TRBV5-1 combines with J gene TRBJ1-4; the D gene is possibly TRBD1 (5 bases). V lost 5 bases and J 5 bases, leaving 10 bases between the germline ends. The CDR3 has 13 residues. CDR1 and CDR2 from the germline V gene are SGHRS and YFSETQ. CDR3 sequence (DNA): TGCGCCAGCAGATGGGACGGAAATGAAAAACTGTTTTTT. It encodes CASRWDGNEKLFF.

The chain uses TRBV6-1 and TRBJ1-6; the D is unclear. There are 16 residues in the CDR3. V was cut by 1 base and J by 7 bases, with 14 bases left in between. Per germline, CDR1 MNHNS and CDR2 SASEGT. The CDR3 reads CASSEVVGWTNSPLHF. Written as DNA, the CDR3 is TGTGCCAGCAGTGAAGTTGTCGGGTGGACGAATTCACCCCTCCACTTT.